This TCR beta chain was captured by sequencing in a study of CD8 T cells in ankylosing spondylitis. Study-wide findings and caveats: Blood from ankylosing spondylitis patients appeared to carry a characteristic roughly 8-variant TCR beta motif. The authors reported significant enrichment of disease-linked clones in matched ankylosing spondylitis synovial fluid.

Germline assignment: CDR1 ENHRY and CDR2 SYGVKD. The CDR3 runs 14 residues. V lost 7 bases to trimming and J lost 2 bases, with 13 bases between them. This clonotype appeared a few times. Its antigen is not identified. Molecular-barcoded quantitative 5'-RACE produced these TCR beta libraries. TCRdb re-analysed the 5' RACE reads in MiXCR, keeping a single row per CDR3 protein. Here the sample spans 200,000 to 250,000 distinct CDR3 sequences, under 35% being singletons. The source material was blood, either unsorted or a sorted T cell fraction (not recorded which). The TCR comes from a male donor with ankylosing spondylitis or in good health (not recorded which). The chain uses TRBV10-3 and TRBJ2-3; unclear D gene. The CDR3 sequence: CAIMGNSFTDTQYF. CDR3 in DNA: TGTGCCATCATGGGAAACTCATTCACAGATACGCAGTATTTT.